This T cell receptor beta chain emerged from a study of T and B cells in COVID-19 patients. Across the whole study: COVID-19 patients gave peripheral blood either during active infection or after recovery. Of more than 19 active-infection patients, approximately twelve were critically ill with mechanical ventilation or extracorporeal membrane oxygenation. Study-level results: At recovery TRB diversity and richness exceeded healthy donors, after highly clonal active COVID-19 repertoires. Patients with COVID-19 reportedly showed strongly skewed T cell receptor beta variable and joining gene usage.

This clonotype was picked up a small number of times. Its matching antigen is unknown. Trimming took off 6 bases at V and 0 bases at J, with 16 bases between the two ends. Germline V gene sequence: CDR1 LNHDA, CDR2 SQIVND (reference sequence). The CDR3 loop spans 16 amino acids. TRB rearrangements were amplified by multiplex PCR with BIOMED2 TRB-A/B primers. TCRdb recomputed calls from the multiplex PCR reads with MiXCR, one row per CDR3 protein. The table has 20,000 to 30,000 distinct CDR3 sequences, 32% seen once. TRB was amplified from about 260-540 ng of blood genomic DNA. Sequencing was carried out using blood. The TCR comes from a human donor who had recovered from COVID-19. The chain uses TRBV19 and TRBJ2-3; D gene unclear. The CDR3 is CASRDRGDTSTDTQYF. In DNA form, the CDR3 reads TGTGCCAGTAGGGACCGTGGGGATACTAGCACAGATACGCAGTATTTT.